The 4 T cell receptor beta chains below all came from one sample that was sequenced in a study of blood T cell dynamics during melanoma immunotherapy. Specified time point: pre-treatment baseline. TCRdb's table, derived via immunoSEQ multiplex PCR, lists solely in-frame clones and lacks some. The top ten hold under 0.2% of the sample, which has fewer than 15,000 clones, around 90% seen once. Sequenced here: effector memory CD8+ T cells from blood, sampled from a patient treated with checkpoint blockade. Receptor source: a human donor with melanoma.

The chain combines TRBV6-4 with TRBJ2-1; 9 bases are shared with TRBD2. CDR3 size: 16 residues. Germline CDR1 is MRHNA and CDR2 is SNTAGT. Losses at the gene ends were 2 bases for V and 7 bases for J; bases not matched to a gene: 9. The CDR3 nucleotides read TGTGCCAGCAGTGACAGGGTAGCGGGAGCCCTAAATGAGCAGTTCTTC. Translated, it gives CASSDRVAGALNEQFF.

Only a few counts were recorded for this clone. The chain has TRBV5-8 and TRBJ1-5, with 7 positions matching TRBD1. The ends lost 4 bases at V and 6 bases at J; junction bases unmatched: 10. Germline V lookup: CDR1 SGHTS, CDR2 YDEGEE. This CDR3 is built from 15 residues. For the CDR3, the DNA is TGTGCCAGCAGCCTGAACGACAGGGATGCTCAGCCCCAGCATTTT. Protein sequence: CASSLNDRDAQPQHF.

The chain carries TRBV9 and TRBJ2-1, with D perhaps matching TRBD1 (5 bases). CDR3 length: 14 residues. From germline, CDR1 is SGDLS and CDR2 YYNGEE. With 0 bases removed from V and 8 bases from J, the gap between germline ends came to 12 bases. The DNA of the CDR3 is TGTGCCAGCAGCGTAGAGGGGCGTCCCTATGAGCAGTTCTTC. Its translation is CASSVEGRPYEQFF.

This clone was counted between two and nine times. The chain combines TRBV7-9 with TRBJ1-3; D is ambiguous. The germline V and J ends were trimmed by 4 bases and 13 bases, with 17 bases remaining between them. CDR3 length: 13 residues. Germline-derived CDR1 and CDR2 are SEHNR and FQNEAQ (reference sequence). The CDR3 DNA is TGTGCCAGCAGCTCGGGTCTCTCGGCCTCTATATATTTT. Translated: CASSSGLSASIYF.